This T cell receptor (beta chain) derives from a study of T cell responses to AZD1222 COVID-19 vaccine. Sequencing was performed with immunoSEQ multiplex PCR; in TCRdb, only in-frame clones are kept and a portion is missing. The sample carries over 70,000 clones, roughly nine tenths recorded once. Trimming took off 7 bases at V and 8 bases at J, with 17 bases between the two ends. The CDR3 has 13 amino acids. Germline V gene sequence: CDR1 SEHNR, CDR2 FQNEAQ (reference sequence). In the case of this clone: As yet, its antigen is unknown.

Whole-study results and caveats: Donors, mostly white British, included more females; clonal diversity was possibly underestimated.

The V and J genes are TRBV7-9 and TRBJ1-1; TRBD1 might be the D (5 bases). Here the sequenced sample was peripheral blood, taken 28 days after the second AZD1222 dose. The receptor was derived from an adult who received the AZD1222 COVID-19 vaccine. CDR3: CASIPQTAGEAFF. CDR3 sequence (DNA): TGTGCCAGCATCCCTCAGACGGCAGGGGAAGCTTTCTTT.